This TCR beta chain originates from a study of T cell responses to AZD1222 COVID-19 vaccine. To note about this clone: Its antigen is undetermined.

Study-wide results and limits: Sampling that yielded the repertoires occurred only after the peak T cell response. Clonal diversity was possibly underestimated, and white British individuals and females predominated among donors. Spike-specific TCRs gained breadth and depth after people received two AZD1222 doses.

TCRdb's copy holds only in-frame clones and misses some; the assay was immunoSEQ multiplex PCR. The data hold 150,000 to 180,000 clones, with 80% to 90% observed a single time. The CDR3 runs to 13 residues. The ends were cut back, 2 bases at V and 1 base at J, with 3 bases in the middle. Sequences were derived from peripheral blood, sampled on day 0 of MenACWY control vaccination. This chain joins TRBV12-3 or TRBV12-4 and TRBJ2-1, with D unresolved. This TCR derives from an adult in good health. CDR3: CASSLKSYNEQFF. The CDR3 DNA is TGTGCCAGCAGTTTAAAGTCCTACAATGAGCAGTTCTTC.